Reported below is one T cell receptor (beta chain). This may be a read error: a much more frequent sequence differs by one nucleotide. A primer matching the constant region was used to make TCR beta cDNA from 500 to 650 ng of total RNA. Each TCR beta library was derived from three nested multiplex PCR rounds that employed slightly modified ARM-PCR. For approximately 11 cycles apiece, the opening two PCR rounds ran with TRBV1-TRBV30 forward primers and a C-beta reverse primer. MiXCR was run by TCRdb on the multiplex PCR reads, yielding one entry per CDR3 protein. The data show a few hundred thousand distinct CDR3 sequences, with 58% seen just once and about 17% held by the top ten. This sample was taken from a study of tumor-infiltrating lymphocytes in primary liver carcinoma. Whole-study context: The patients had histopathologically diagnosed primary liver carcinoma, and their disease was treated by surgical resection. Ages ranged from 30 to 69, with HCC or mixed HCC-cholangiocarcinoma. Sample yields, roughly 3.5 to 8 million productive TCRbeta reads, were similar across the tissue types.

The CDR3 contains 14 residues. Alongside blood RNA obtained from unsorted whole blood, germline DNA was also extracted. The V gene is TRBV12-3 or TRBV12-4, the J gene TRBJ2-7; 8 bases are a match to TRBD1. Sequencing was performed on peripheral blood. The sequence was obtained from a woman aged 30 to 39 with primary liver carcinoma and hepatitis B virus infection. CDR3 coding DNA: TGTGCCAGCAGTCCCGGGACAGGCTACTACGAGCAGTGCTTC. Amino acid sequence: CASSPGTGYYEQCF.